Following are 17 T cell receptor beta chains from one sample sequenced in a study of T cell responses to AZD1222 COVID-19 vaccine. TCRdb keeps only in-frame clones here, not all; method: immunoSEQ multiplex PCR. The sample shows under 140,000 clones, roughly 90% of them seen only once. This specimen consisted of peripheral blood, obtained 28 days after the second AZD1222 dose. Receptor source: an adult who received the AZD1222 COVID-19 vaccine.

V usage is TRBV7-9 and J usage is TRBJ2-7; 7 nucleotides match TRBD1. CDR1 is SEHNR and CDR2 is FQNEAQ in the germline V gene (reference sequence). The CDR3 spans 14 residues. V gave up 1 base and J gave up 3 bases; unmatched junction bases: 3. CDR3 DNA sequence: TGTGCCAGCAGCTTAGGGGACAGAGGCTACGAGCAGTACTTC. It specifies CASSLGDRGYEQYF.

The rearrangement uses TRBV19 and TRBJ1-2, with D perhaps matching TRBD1 (5 bases). This CDR3 comprises 13 residues. Germline V CDR1 and CDR2: LNHDA, SQIVND (reference sequence). Between the trimmed V and J ends, which lost 4 bases and 8 bases, there was a span of 14 bases. CDR3 sequence: CASSTTEALGYTF. The CDR3, as DNA: TGTGCCAGTAGTACGACAGAGGCTCTAGGCTACACCTTC.

This rearrangement joins TRBV6-2 or TRBV6-3 to TRBJ2-1; 11 positions agree with TRBD2. CDR1 is MNHEY and CDR2 is SVGEGT in the germline V gene. V lost 6 bases to trimming and J lost 15 bases; unmatched junction nucleotides: 16. The CDR3 has 15 residues. The CDR3 region has the DNA TGTGCCAGCAGCAACCTATCTCCGGGACTAGCGGTAACGTTCTTC. This codes for CASSNLSPGLAVTFF.

The gene calls are TRBV11-3 and TRBJ2-2; the match to TRBD1 covers 7 bases. V lost 3 bases, J lost 8 bases, and 6 bases stayed unmatched. The CDR3 contains 14 residues. Germline values: CDR1 SGHNT, CDR2 YENEEA. The CDR3 DNA sequence: TGTGCCAGCAGCTTTAGACAGGGTGGTGGGGAGCTGTTTTTT. Its protein product is CASSFRQGGGELFF.

The count of this clone is one. This chain joins TRBV19 and TRBJ2-3; TRBD1 matches 7 bases. Germline assignment: CDR1 LNHDA and CDR2 SQIVND (reference sequence). V was pared by 5 bases and J by 4 bases, with 12 bases of the junction left unmatched. The CDR3 runs 16 residues. The CDR3 bases are TGTGCCAGTAGTTTCTCCACAGGGGTGTTTGCAGATACGCAGTATTTT. Translated, it gives CASSFSTGVFADTQYF. Together with reference TRBV19 and TRBJ2-3, the CDR3 gives the full variable domain: DGGITQSPKYLFRKEGQNVTLSCEQNLNHDAMYWYRQDPGQGLRLIYYSQIVNDFQKGDIAEGYSVSREKKESFPLTVTSAQKNPTAFYLCASSFSTGVFADTQYFGPGTRLTVL.

This chain joins TRBV5-6 and TRBJ2-2; the D gene is possibly TRBD2 (6 bases). This CDR3 spans 16 amino acids. Trimming took 0 bases from V and 0 from J, leaving 9 bases between them. Germline V gene sequence: CDR1 SGHDT, CDR2 YYEEEE. The CDR3 coding sequence is TGTGCCAGCAGCTTGGGGCTAGCGCCGAACACCGGGGAGCTGTTTTTT. It translates to CASSLGLAPNTGELFF.

The chain couples TRBV18 to TRBJ1-2, with D hard to call. The CDR3 runs to 17 residues. Germline loops: CDR1 KGHSH, CDR2 LQKENI. The V end lost 6 bases, the J end lost 0 bases, and 20 bases lay between the germline ends. The CDR3 DNA sequence: TGTGCCAGCTCCGCTTCAGCGAGGACCGAAGCTAACTATGGCTACACCTTC. Encoded protein: CASSASARTEANYGYTF.

The CDR3 DNA reads as TGTGCCAGCACCCCGGTTAATAATGAAAAACTGTTTTTT. This translates into CASTPVNNEKLFF. The rearrangement links TRBV12-3 or TRBV12-4 to TRBJ1-4; no firm D call. The CDR3 has 13 amino acids. V was cut by 7 bases and J by 4 bases, with 10 bases left in between.

V is TRBV29-1 and J is TRBJ1-1; D is unclear. CDR3 length equals 14 residues. The V end was cut by 4 bases, the J end by 4 bases, with 16 bases between. Per the germline V gene, CDR1 is SQVTM and CDR2 is ANQGSEA. The CDR3: CSVATTLLGTEAFF. Written as DNA, the CDR3 is TGCAGCGTTGCTACAACGCTTTTGGGCACTGAAGCTTTCTTT.

V and J are TRBV14 and TRBJ1-2; D unclear. Trimming stripped 4 bases from V and 3 bases from J, with 15 bases between. Germline V lookup: CDR1 SGHDN, CDR2 FVKESK. This CDR3 is built from 15 residues. CDR3 DNA: TGTGCCAGCAGCCTAACTTTTCCATGGGACTATGGCTACACCTTC. It yields the protein CASSLTFPWDYGYTF.

This chain joins TRBV7-3 and TRBJ2-3; 11 positions agree with TRBD2. After removal of 3 bases from V and 4 bases from J, the junction contained 0 bases not matched to a gene. The CDR3 covers 14 residues. Germline V gene sequence: CDR1 SGHTA, CDR2 FQGTGA. CDR3 nucleotides: TGTGCCAGCAGCTTTAGCGGGGGGGCAGATACGCAGTATTTT. Protein sequence: CASSFSGGADTQYF. Complete variable domain (other parts from reference TRBV7-3 and TRBJ2-3): GAGVSQTPSNKVTEKGKYVELRCDPISGHTALYWYRQSLGQGPEFLIYFQGTGAADDSGLPNDRFFAVRPEGSVSTLKIQRTERGDSAVYLCASSFSGGADTQYFGPGTRLTVL.

The gene calls are TRBV5-1 and TRBJ2-7; D possibly corresponds to TRBD1 (6 bases). The CDR3 contains 15 residues. Trimming removed 2 bases at V and 2 bases at J, with 14 bases between. The germline CDR1 and CDR2 sequences are SGHRS and YFSETQ. CDR3 DNA: TGCGCCAGCAGCTTTTTGGACAGCGGAACCTACGAGCAGTACTTC. Protein: CASSFLDSGTYEQYF.

This chain joins TRBV29-1 and TRBJ2-7; D may be TRBD2 (5 bases). V was cut by 7 bases and J by 0 bases, with 10 bases left in between. The CDR3 has 12 amino acids. Germline CDR1 reads SQVTM; CDR2 reads ANQGSEA. CDR3 amino acids: CSAYSGSYEQYF. DNA of the CDR3: TGCAGCGCCTACAGCGGCTCCTACGAGCAGTACTTC.

The table lists this clone with a few counts. The chain recombines TRBV2 with TRBJ2-7; no definite D call. Trimming took off 3 bases at V and 6 bases at J, with 15 bases between the two ends. There are 14 residues in the CDR3. The germline gives CDR1 SNHLY, CDR2 FYNNEI. The CDR3: CASSDPTHLFEQYF. DNA of the CDR3: TGTGCCAGCAGTGACCCCACCCACCTTTTCGAGCAGTACTTC.

V usage is TRBV2 and J usage is TRBJ1-5; the D is unclear. Germline values: CDR1 SNHLY, CDR2 FYNNEI. The CDR3 contains 14 residues. Trimming removed 0 bases from V and 5 bases from J, with 8 bases in between. The CDR3 is CASSEATVYQPQHF. The CDR3 DNA is TGTGCCAGCAGTGAAGCGACGGTATATCAGCCCCAGCATTTT.

The rearrangement uses TRBV12-3 or TRBV12-4 and TRBJ1-1; a weak D match, TRBD1 (5 bases). The CDR3 runs to 13 residues. Trimming pared 3 bases from V and 5 bases from J, leaving 10 bases between. The CDR3 reads CASSLQGGTEAFF. In DNA, the CDR3 is TGTGCCAGCAGTTTGCAGGGAGGTACTGAAGCTTTCTTT.

The chain links TRBV27 to TRBJ1-1, with no clear D. The CDR3 has 13 amino acids. In germline, CDR1 is MNHEY, CDR2 SMNVEV (reference sequence). The V end was cut by 1 base, the J end by 7 bases, with 10 bases between. CDR3 loop: CASSLFTGLEAFF. The CDR3 DNA sequence: TGTGCCAGCAGTTTATTCACGGGTCTTGAAGCTTTCTTT.